This TCR beta chain is drawn from a study of cytomegalovirus exposure and HLA in healthy donors (dated by TCRdb to 2017 to 2019). Some background on the complete study: In an earlier analysis of under 600 of the donors, 276 Gb of sequence data and approximately 100 million unique TCR beta sequences from roughly 180 million T cells were reported. The study used immunosequencing to profile the T cell repertoires of 666 subjects and linked those repertoires to cytomegalovirus serostatus. All discovery cohort repertoires had been generated using a single sequencing platform. To decide whether each TCR beta V gene segment behaved as functional or pseudogenic, an earlier analysis of approximately 620 of the donors relied on high-throughput TCR beta sequencing. In the later analysis, no new phenotypic data were used to find candidate immune exposures; instead, reliance was placed on TCR beta sequences and their occurrence across donors. To study patterns of TCR occurrence, a later analysis re-analyzed previously published TCR beta repertoires from around 670 donors and added high-resolution HLA genotyping. Besides the first cohort of 666 subjects, a separate validation cohort made up of 120 different subjects was used. An early release covering roughly 600 HLA-typed donors comprised 250 to 350 gigabases of sequencing data and tens of millions of unique TCR sequences. Class I and class II HLA loci were covered by the typing at four-digit resolution. Among the roughly 410 genotyped donors, approximately 76% belonged to the genetic ancestry cluster associated with self-reported Caucasian donors. High-throughput TCR immunosequencing, statistical association of individual TCRs with disease status, and machine learning were combined to predict cytomegalovirus infection status. Typing coverage varied by locus: roughly 620-640 donors for A, B, C, DRB1 and DQB1; approximately 560 for DQA1; approximately 610 for DPA1; more than 450 for DPB1. Donor age, sex, ethnicity and CMV serostatus were compiled together with the repertoire data. Across around 400 genotyped donors of the cohort, an average of about 240,000 unique TCR beta nucleotide sequences per donor were sequenced, and roughly 20% of those sequences were non-productive. The aim of the study was to test whether cataloging public T cell receptors could identify signatures of past pathogen exposure. Genome-wide SNP genotypes for about 65% of the 666 donors were used in a later genetic analysis, which treated that subset as a discovery cohort. Roughly 5 DR-DQ haplotypes were handled as single units for association and clustering, since linkage in the cohort was strong.

In total, more than 500 healthy bone marrow donors made up the cohort. All cohort members were sampled while nominally healthy, although unrecorded immune exposures were likely present. The donor was CMV seropositive and belonged to the group of 250 to 300 seropositive cohort members. A peripheral blood sample was collected from each donor, and TCR beta sequencing was performed on peripheral blood mononuclear cells. Genomic DNA extraction from the blood cell samples was performed with the Qiagen DNeasy Blood Extraction Kit. Results the study describes overall, beyond this receptor: A group of highly shared sequence variants was considered likely to be a technical artifact of the sequencing pipeline. In both the original and validation cohorts, the classifier was reported to diagnose cytomegalovirus status with high specificity and sensitivity. Several of the top co-occurrence clusters appeared to be linked to parvovirus B19, influenza, CMV and Epstein-Barr virus, according to a later analysis. This cohort had only TCR beta chains sequenced, and the lack of alpha or paired-chain data limited which features could be detected. Assigning TCR associations to individual alleles was difficult when HLA alleles, especially DR and DQ, strongly co-occurred. A later analysis associated 16,951 TCR beta sequences with specific HLA alleles at a false discovery rate of 0.05. According to the authors, the approach could potentially be generalized to other disease states and immunological phenotypes. Because counts were too low, about 18 rarely observed V segments, including chromosome 9 orphons, were left out of the earlier analysis of 500 to 650 of the donors. A further reported finding was that TCR beta sequences accurately predicted the HLA-A and HLA-B alleles for most subjects in the first cohort. According to a later analysis, TCR association rates differed among HLA loci, with DRB1 alleles showing the most associated TCRs and HLA-C alleles showing the fewest. A total of 150 to 200 TCR beta chains were listed by the study as associated with cytomegalovirus. Most TCR sequences were seen in very few donors, while some public TCRs were found in many individuals. Because some donors lacked HLA typing at each locus, the association tests relied only on the typed subset. In a later analysis, most CMV-associated TCR beta chains were found to appear HLA-restricted, with HLA associations seemingly driven largely by CMV exposure. In vitro tests confirmed that a few of the cytomegalovirus-associated TCR beta chains recognize cytomegalovirus antigens. For the cohort, immune exposure information was limited to CMV serostatus. In a later analysis, HLA-associated TCR beta chains were found to be more clonally expanded and to have lower generation probabilities than equally common non-associated chains. Presence/absence analyses assumed roughly uniform sequencing depth across donors, an assumption that may not hold. Compared with the 666-donor mean, donors in an Asian-associated ancestry cluster had fewer N-insertions in productive TCRs, according to a later genetic analysis. V-gene and J-gene trimming of TCR beta chains was associated with a missense DCLRE1C variant in a later genetic analysis, and the association was replicated in an independent cohort. The 87-base-pair reads could not distinguish some IMGT-functional V segments, including TRBV6-2 and TRBV6-3, so those segments were excluded. An earlier analysis of approximately 540 of the donors showed that most TCR beta V segments appeared in productive rearrangements either about 87% or about 30% of the time, which broadly matched IMGT annotations. Correlated functional status among segregating V segments might reflect linkage disequilibrium, but an unknown experimental factor could not be ruled out.

This clone was recorded only once. What antigen it recognizes has not been identified. Base qualities are not recorded, but no much larger clone differs from it by a single base. Library prep was done by the immunoSEQ multiplex PCR assay. For the multiplex PCR, a mixture combining 60 forward primers for TCR Vbeta segments and 13 reverse primers for TCR Jbeta segments was used. Amplification of the CDR3 region of rearranged TCR beta genes was performed with a multiplex PCR assay on genomic DNA. On the Illumina HiSeq System, the amplified TCR beta libraries were sequenced as 87-base-pair reads. Per the authors' processing: A later analysis tallied 75 million to 95 million unique TCR beta chains across the roughly 610 repertoires, and approximately 9.9 million of those chains were shared by two or more donors. Raw reads were error-corrected and collapsed into unique sequences with a nearest-neighbor algorithm that merged closely related sequences to remove PCR and sequencing errors. CDR3 sequences were aligned to IMGT reference sequences to assign V, D and J gene segments. For a sequence to be retained, a match of at least six nucleotides to both a V gene segment and a J gene segment was required. Rearrangements were called productive when the CDR3 lacked stop codons and stayed in frame with V and J; all others were non-productive. CDR3 was defined by IMGT convention, running from the second conserved V-encoded cysteine to the conserved J-encoded phenylalanine. The earlier analysis of more than 450 of the donors excluded sequences that lacked an unambiguous match to a single V gene segment. An earlier analysis of roughly 590 of the donors called V segments functional above 56.7% productive rearrangements and segregating when the between-donor standard deviation exceeded 5%. To diagnose cytomegalovirus status from the catalog of TCR beta chain sequences, a statistical classification framework was built. A later analysis assigned V and J genes by comparing TCR nucleotide sequences with IMGT/GENE-DB human TR gene sequences. A later analysis assigned CDR3 sequences and most-parsimonious VDJ recombination scenarios with the TCRdist pipeline. A later analysis defined each TCR beta chain by its CDR3 amino acid sequence plus V-gene family, and excluded reads lacking a unique V-gene family. To address suspected cross-contamination and a sequencing artifact, a later analysis removed 592 highly shared, low-generation-probability nucleotide sequences. In a later analysis, a clonal expansion index was calculated for each public chain from normalized within-repertoire ranks of inferred template counts. In a later analysis, generation probabilities were computed with a VDJ recombination model fitted to out-of-frame rearrangements, and the resulting probabilities were checked against IGoR. In a later analysis, TCR-TCR, TCR-HLA and TCR-CMV co-occurrence was scored with hypergeometric tests, and a repertoire-size bias correction was applied to TCR pairs. To estimate false discovery rates, a later analysis permuted the HLA or CMV assignments 20 times. In a later analysis, co-occurring TCRs were grouped using DBSCAN, and TCRdist sequence similarity was added for clustering within HLA-allele-positive subsets. Repertoires with fewer than 30,000 or more than 120,000 public chains were left out of co-occurrence clustering, as were about 5 repertoires with anomalous nucleotide sharing. What TCRdb holds here is the immuneACCESS table cut down to in-frame rearrangements. Part of the clones is not present; checked against another copy, under half of the missing clones reflect an unresolved V gene, and the others are unexplained. V and J calls and clone size are those listed in that table; D and trimming were worked out from the DNA. The sample table records about 140,000 clones; over 60% of these occur just once. Together, the top ten hold under 1.5% of the sample.

Compared with germline, V lacks 3 bases and J lacks 1 base; bases without a gene match: 3. The CDR3 spans 15 residues, from the cysteine through the phenylalanine. The CDR3 DNA has 45 bases and is translated from base 1. The germline V gene supplies CDR1 SGHTA and CDR2 FQGTGA. Recombination linked TRBV7-3 to TRBJ2-3; 8 junctional bases match TRBD2. The TCR comes from a male donor in good health and CMV-seropositive. The source material was PBMCs. The CDR3 sequence is CASSLDGRGTDTQYF. At the DNA level, the sequence is TGTGCCAGCAGCTTGGACGGGAGGGGCACAGATACGCAGTATTTT.